This TCR beta chain was captured in a study of blood T cells in healthy people across ages. The use of a sample-barcoded 5' primer and a J-beta primer mix characterized a second PCR of about 7 to 12 cycles. TCRdb analysed the 5' RACE reads with MiXCR anew, one entry per CDR3 protein. The sample lists 700,000 to 850,000 distinct CDR3 sequences; around 34% were seen once. V lost 4 bases, J lost 5 bases, and 20 bases lay in between. CDR1 and CDR2 (germline): SGHKS, YYEKEE (reference sequence). The CDR3 runs to 16 residues. As to this clonotype: No antigen is known for it.

The study, taken as a whole, reports: Whereas aged donors had fewer naive CD4+ cells, long-lived donors had more of them and higher diversity.

This receptor was taken from a man aged 18-30 years in good health. The chain links TRBV5-5 to TRBJ2-3; D could derive from TRBD1 or TRBD2 (5 bases each). The material sequenced was blood. The CDR3 region has the DNA TGTGCCAGCAGCGTCACGGGGCGCGAGTATGGAGATACGCAGTATTTT. This translates into CASSVTGREYGDTQYF.